This T cell receptor beta chain was identified during a study of cytomegalovirus exposure and HLA in healthy donors. There are 15 residues in the CDR3. J gave up 3 bases and V 6 bases, and 9 bases lay outside the gene matches. Germline assignment: CDR1 MNHEY and CDR2 SMNVEV (reference sequence). Use of 60 Vbeta and 13 Jbeta primers characterized the PCR. Generated by immunoSEQ multiplex PCR, the TCRdb table keeps only in-frame clones and is missing some. This table lists about 82,000 clones. This chain links TRBV27 with TRBJ2-7, with TRBD1 identical over 9 bases. This sequence was found in a woman in her thirties in good health and CMV-seronegative. The sequenced sample consisted of PBMCs. This CDR3 is CASRLLQGASYEQYF. The CDR3 DNA reads TGTGCCAGCAGACTGCTACAGGGGGCAAGCTACGAGCAGTACTTC.